These T cell receptor beta chains were read from a single sample in a study of blood T cell repertoires in COVID-19. Sequencing was performed with immunoSEQ multiplex PCR; in TCRdb, only in-frame clones are kept and a portion is missing. This table has 150,000 to 200,000 clones, 84% appearing once. Sequencing was done on a sample of peripheral blood. The source of these receptors is a woman in her seventies with COVID-19, enrolled during active disease. CDR3s include the opening cysteine and the closing phenylalanine or tryptophan. Each record gives: CDR3 DNA, CDR3 protein, clone size, J gene, D gene, V gene. D genes are given only for firm matches. Size is stated for part of the rows, as once, few or many counts, or as a class when the clone is expanded.

CDR3 DNA: TGTGCCAGCAGCCAACTTCGGGGGTGGGGGACAGATACGCAGTATTTT
CDR3 protein: CASSQLRGWGTDTQYF
clone size: NA
J gene: TRBJ2-3
D gene: NA
V gene: TRBV4-2

CDR3 DNA: TGTGCCAGCAGCCTAGGACTAGCGGGTTCCCAAGAGACCCAGTACTTC
CDR3 protein: CASSLGLAGSQETQYF
clone size: once
J gene: TRBJ2-5
D gene: TRBD2
V gene: TRBV5-4

CDR3 DNA: TGTGCCACCAGCAGAATTAATCCGGGGGGGCCGAATGAGCAGTTCTTC
CDR3 protein: CATSRINPGGPNEQFF
clone size: once
J gene: TRBJ2-1
D gene: TRBD2
V gene: TRBV15

CDR3 DNA: TGTGCCACCAGTGATACAACAGGGCCCCTAAACGAGCAGTACTTC
CDR3 protein: CATSDTTGPLNEQYF
clone size: NA
J gene: TRBJ2-7
D gene: NA
V gene: TRBV24-1

CDR3 DNA: TGTGCCAGCAGTTTATCAGGGGGCGGGAGCTACACCTTC
CDR3 protein: CASSLSGGGSYTF
clone size: NA
J gene: TRBJ1-2
D gene: TRBD1
V gene: TRBV28

CDR3 DNA: TGTGCCAGCAGCTTTTCGGGGAGGGGCGATGGCTACACCTTC
CDR3 protein: CASSFSGRGDGYTF
clone size: once
J gene: TRBJ1-2
D gene: NA
V gene: TRBV13

CDR3 DNA: TGTGCCAGCAGCCGGGAGGGACTAAGTGGCTACACCTTC
CDR3 protein: CASSREGLSGYTF
clone size: NA
J gene: TRBJ1-2
D gene: NA
V gene: TRBV9

CDR3 DNA: TGTGCCAGCAGCTTATCCGGCGCGGATGAGCAGTTCTTC
CDR3 protein: CASSLSGADEQFF
clone size: once
J gene: TRBJ2-1
D gene: NA
V gene: TRBV11-3

CDR3 DNA: TGCGCCAGCAGCTTGGGTCCGGGGAACACTGAAGCTTTCTTT
CDR3 protein: CASSLGPGNTEAFF
clone size: NA
J gene: TRBJ1-1
D gene: NA
V gene: TRBV5-1

CDR3 DNA: TGTGCCAGCAGCCAAGCGGACAGGGGTACCGGGGAGCTGTTTTTT
CDR3 protein: CASSQADRGTGELFF
clone size: NA
J gene: TRBJ2-2
D gene: TRBD1
V gene: TRBV4-2

CDR3 DNA: TGTGCCAGCAGCTTAGGGGTGTTTGGGGCAGGGGCCAACACCGGGGAGCTGTTTTTT
CDR3 protein: CASSLGVFGAGANTGELFF
clone size: NA
J gene: TRBJ2-2
D gene: NA
V gene: TRBV7-2

CDR3 DNA: TGTGCCAGCAGTCTGACAGGGGCTCTTTATGGCTACACCTTC
CDR3 protein: CASSLTGALYGYTF
clone size: once
J gene: TRBJ1-2
D gene: TRBD1
V gene: TRBV28

CDR3 DNA: TGTGCCAGCAGTTACACTAGCGGGGCGAGCACAGATACGCAGTATTTT
CDR3 protein: CASSYTSGASTDTQYF
clone size: NA
J gene: TRBJ2-3
D gene: TRBD2
V gene: TRBV6-2/TRBV6-3

CDR3 DNA: TGTGCCAGCAGTAGACAGGGCCGGAACTATGGCTACACCTTC
CDR3 protein: CASSRQGRNYGYTF
clone size: once
J gene: TRBJ1-2
D gene: TRBD1
V gene: TRBV27

CDR3 DNA: TGTGCCAGCAGGCGACAGGGGAGCGGCAATCAGCCCCAGCATTTT
CDR3 protein: CASRRQGSGNQPQHF
clone size: NA
J gene: TRBJ1-5
D gene: TRBD1
V gene: TRBV6-5

CDR3 DNA: TGTGCCAGCAGCGTAGTAGCGGGGGGATTAAAGCAGTTCTTC
CDR3 protein: CASSVVAGGLKQFF
clone size: NA
J gene: TRBJ2-1
D gene: TRBD2
V gene: TRBV9

CDR3 DNA: TGTGCCAGCAACCTTTTGAGAGGAGGAGATACGCAGTATTTT
CDR3 protein: CASNLLRGGDTQYF
clone size: NA
J gene: TRBJ2-3
D gene: NA
V gene: TRBV2

CDR3 DNA: TGTGCCAGCAGCGTGAACCGGGACAGGAAATATGGCTACACCTTC
CDR3 protein: CASSVNRDRKYGYTF
clone size: NA
J gene: TRBJ1-2
D gene: TRBD1
V gene: TRBV9

CDR3 DNA: TGTGCCAGCAGCCGCAGGGAGGCTGGAAACACCATATATTTT
CDR3 protein: CASSRREAGNTIYF
clone size: NA
J gene: TRBJ1-3
D gene: NA
V gene: TRBV6-2/TRBV6-3

CDR3 DNA: TGTGCCAGCAGTTTATCCTGGAGCTCCTACAATGAGCAGTTCTTC
CDR3 protein: CASSLSWSSYNEQFF
clone size: once
J gene: TRBJ2-1
D gene: NA
V gene: TRBV27

CDR3 DNA: TGCAGTGCTAGTGGCCAGCCGGGTAACAATGAGCAGTTCTTC
CDR3 protein: CSASGQPGNNEQFF
clone size: NA
J gene: TRBJ2-1
D gene: NA
V gene: TRBV20-1

CDR3 DNA: TGTGCCAGCAGCGTAGGGACTAGCCAAGAGACCCAGTACTTC
CDR3 protein: CASSVGTSQETQYF
clone size: NA
J gene: TRBJ2-5
D gene: TRBD2
V gene: TRBV9

CDR3 DNA: TGCAGTGCTAGTTCCTCTGACTATGGCTACACCTTC
CDR3 protein: CSASSSDYGYTF
clone size: NA
J gene: TRBJ1-2
D gene: NA
V gene: TRBV20-1

CDR3 DNA: TGTGCCAGCTCACAAGACAGCTCGCGAAGATACAATGAGCAGTTCTTC
CDR3 protein: CASSQDSSRRYNEQFF
clone size: NA
J gene: TRBJ2-1
D gene: NA
V gene: TRBV18

CDR3 DNA: TGCAGCGTTTTTCACGGGCGGGGGAACACCGGGGAGCTGTTTTTT
CDR3 protein: CSVFHGRGNTGELFF
clone size: NA
J gene: TRBJ2-2
D gene: NA
V gene: TRBV29-1

CDR3 DNA: TGTGCCAGCAGTTCCCTAGGACAGGGGGTTTCGCCCCTCCACTTT
CDR3 protein: CASSSLGQGVSPLHF
clone size: NA
J gene: TRBJ1-6
D gene: TRBD1
V gene: TRBV28

CDR3 DNA: TGTGTGACGACAGGGGTGCGTAATGAGCAGTTCTTC
CDR3 protein: CVTTGVRNEQFF
clone size: NA
J gene: TRBJ2-1
D gene: TRBD1
V gene: TRBV5-4

CDR3 DNA: TGTGCCAGTAGTATAGTCCGGGGTGGCACCGGGGAGCTGTTTTTT
CDR3 protein: CASSIVRGGTGELFF
clone size: NA
J gene: TRBJ2-2
D gene: NA
V gene: TRBV19

CDR3 DNA: TGTGCCAGCAGTCCCGCAGAAGGGGTTGAAGCTTTCTTT
CDR3 protein: CASSPAEGVEAFF
clone size: few
J gene: TRBJ1-1
D gene: NA
V gene: TRBV6-4

CDR3 DNA: TGTGCCACCTACGACAGGAATAATGAAAAACTGTTTTTT
CDR3 protein: CATYDRNNEKLFF
clone size: NA
J gene: TRBJ1-4
D gene: NA
V gene: TRBV28

CDR3 DNA: TGTGCCAGCAGTTTAATACAGGGTGCCCAGCATTTT
CDR3 protein: CASSLIQGAQHF
clone size: NA
J gene: TRBJ1-5
D gene: NA
V gene: TRBV12-3/TRBV12-4

CDR3 DNA: TGTGCCAGCAGAGGGCGGGGGGGCGCTGATACGCAGTATTTT
CDR3 protein: CASRGRGGADTQYF
clone size: few
J gene: TRBJ2-3
D gene: TRBD2
V gene: TRBV5-6

CDR3 DNA: TGTGCCAGCAGAAACAGGGCCGGGGAGCTGTTTTTT
CDR3 protein: CASRNRAGELFF
clone size: NA
J gene: TRBJ2-2
D gene: NA
V gene: TRBV12-3/TRBV12-4

CDR3 DNA: TGTGCCAGCACCCTTAGCGAGGGGAACACTGAAGCTTTCTTT
CDR3 protein: CASTLSEGNTEAFF
clone size: NA
J gene: TRBJ1-1
D gene: NA
V gene: TRBV6-5

CDR3 DNA: TGTGCCAGTAGTATAGCTTCCCAAGAGACCCAGTACTTC
CDR3 protein: CASSIASQETQYF
clone size: NA
J gene: TRBJ2-5
D gene: NA
V gene: TRBV19

CDR3 DNA: TGTGCCAGCAGTCGCCTGGACAGGGGTGGCTACACCTTC
CDR3 protein: CASSRLDRGGYTF
clone size: NA
J gene: TRBJ1-2
D gene: TRBD1
V gene: TRBV6-5

CDR3 DNA: TGTGCCACCGGACAGGGGATGAACACTGAAGCTTTCTTT
CDR3 protein: CATGQGMNTEAFF
clone size: NA
J gene: TRBJ1-1
D gene: TRBD1
V gene: TRBV6-5

CDR3 DNA: TGTGCCAGCAGCCTCCGAGGGGGGGACACCGGGGAGCTGTTTTTT
CDR3 protein: CASSLRGGDTGELFF
clone size: NA
J gene: TRBJ2-2
D gene: NA
V gene: TRBV11-2

CDR3 DNA: TGCAGCGTTAAATCTGGGACAGGGCGCCATTCACCCCTCCACTTT
CDR3 protein: CSVKSGTGRHSPLHF
clone size: few
J gene: TRBJ1-6
D gene: TRBD1
V gene: TRBV29-1

CDR3 DNA: TGTGCCAGCAGCTTAGGCGACAGGGGCGGTCAGCCCCAGCATTTT
CDR3 protein: CASSLGDRGGQPQHF
clone size: NA
J gene: TRBJ1-5
D gene: TRBD1
V gene: TRBV7-6

CDR3 DNA: TGTGCCAGCACCCGATCTACAGGGGCGAGCTCCTATAATTCACCCCTCCACTTT
CDR3 protein: CASTRSTGASSYNSPLHF
clone size: NA
J gene: TRBJ1-6
D gene: TRBD1
V gene: TRBV6-6

CDR3 DNA: TGTGCCAGCAGCTTAGCTAGCACTTCTAGCACAGATACGCAGTATTTT
CDR3 protein: CASSLASTSSTDTQYF
clone size: few
J gene: TRBJ2-3
D gene: NA
V gene: TRBV7-2

CDR3 DNA: TGTGCCAGCAGTGACTCGTTTCGGGGCAGGGGGGCTGGCTACACCTTC
CDR3 protein: CASSDSFRGRGAGYTF
clone size: NA
J gene: TRBJ1-2
D gene: TRBD1
V gene: TRBV6-4

CDR3 DNA: TGTGCCAGTAAGTCAGGGGGCGTTATTTCTGGGGCCAACGTCCTGACTTTC
CDR3 protein: CASKSGGVISGANVLTF
clone size: once
J gene: TRBJ2-6
D gene: TRBD1
V gene: TRBV19

CDR3 DNA: TGTGCCACCAGCACCGGGCGGGGGGCTGAAGATACGCAGTATTTT
CDR3 protein: CATSTGRGAEDTQYF
clone size: NA
J gene: TRBJ2-3
D gene: TRBD2
V gene: TRBV15

CDR3 DNA: TGCGCCAGCAGCCAAGAAAGCGATCAGCCCCAGCATTTT
CDR3 protein: CASSQESDQPQHF
clone size: NA
J gene: TRBJ1-5
D gene: NA
V gene: TRBV4-1